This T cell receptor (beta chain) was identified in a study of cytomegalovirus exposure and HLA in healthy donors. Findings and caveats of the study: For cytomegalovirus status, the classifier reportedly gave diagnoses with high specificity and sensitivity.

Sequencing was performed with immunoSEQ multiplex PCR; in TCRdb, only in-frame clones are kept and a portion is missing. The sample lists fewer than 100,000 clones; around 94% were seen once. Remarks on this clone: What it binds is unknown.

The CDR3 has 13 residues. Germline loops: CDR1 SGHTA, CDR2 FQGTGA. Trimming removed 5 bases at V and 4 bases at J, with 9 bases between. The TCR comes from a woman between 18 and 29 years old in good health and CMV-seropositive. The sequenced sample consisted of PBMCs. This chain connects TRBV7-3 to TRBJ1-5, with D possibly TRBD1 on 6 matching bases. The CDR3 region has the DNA TGTGCCAGCAGCGCGCAGGGGAATCAGCCCCAGCATTTT. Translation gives CASSAQGNQPQHF.